The following is a T cell receptor beta chain sequence with its context. This receptor's antigen is unknown. No qualities accompany the bases; no much larger clone lies one base away. The data were taken from a study of blood T cell repertoires in COVID-19 (TCRdb year 2020). Turning to the overall study: Samples from collaborators originated in the United States, Italy and Spain and spanned both the acute and convalescent phases of COVID-19. A de-identified subject ID, COVID-19 status, age in years and sex were almost always included in the sample metadata. The prospective study material was composed of cDNA or gDNA derived from T cells, B-cell-depleted T cells, or PBMCs. Subjects who had been exposed to COVID-19, were actively infected with it, or had recovered from it provided the deeply sampled blood TCRbeta repertoires that made up the dataset. The repertoires were released in a freely available public database intended as a resource for research on the immune response to SARS-CoV-2. The samples were drawn from the first 160 participants of the ongoing ImmuneRACE study and from 950 to 1,500 subjects provided by 6 global collaborators. HLA class I and class II types, where available, came from metadata supplied by the sample provider rather than from assay-based typing. Overall study outcomes, separate from this receptor: How much clinical and demographic metadata was included differed by source and by participant, and the metadata was provided uncurated.

TCRbeta CDR3 regions were amplified from genomic DNA by means of the immunoSEQ Assay, a bias-controlled multiplex PCR. On the study's bioinformatics: Nucleated cell counts per sample were estimated from amplification of reference gene primers within the assay. To quantify the absolute abundance of each unique TCRbeta CDR3 rearrangement, sequence reads were collapsed and filtered. For each sample, productive Simpson clonality was calculated as the square root of Simpson's diversity index across productive rearrangements. TCRdb took this table from immuneACCESS and kept in-frame rearrangements with V and J called. Such tables lack part of the clones; where checked against another copy, unresolved V genes explain under half of the gap, and the rest is unexplained. The DNA was the basis for D and trimming; V, J and clone size are from that table. For this sample there are nearly 350,000 clones; around 83% appear just once. The ten largest clones add up to 2.5% to 3% of the sample.

Each collaborating institution followed its own protocols to collect whole blood in K2EDTA tubes. Collaborator samples were shipped for TCRbeta analysis as frozen whole blood, isolated PBMCs, or DNA extracted from either sample type. Germline trimming amounts to 4 bases on V and 0 bases on J, with 16 as the count of junction bases outside the gene matches. The CDR3 goes from the cysteine to the phenylalanine over 19 residues. Only the CDR3 portion is preserved as DNA: 57 bases, with reading frame beginning at the first base. CDR1 and CDR2 were assigned from the germline V gene as SGHRS and YFSETQ. The rearrangement joined TRBV5-1 to TRBJ2-7; the junction holds 10 bases that match TRBD2. The TCR was taken from a man aged 25-40 years with active or convalescent COVID-19. Sequencing was done on a sample of peripheral blood. The encoded CDR3 is CASSLGGISGRQSSYEQYF. The DNA reads as follows: TGCGCCAGCAGCCTGGGGGGGATTAGCGGGAGGCAAAGCTCCTACGAGCAGTACTTC. Reference TRBV5-1 and TRBJ2-7 proteins supply the regions before and after the CDR3; the full variable domain is: KAGVTQTPRYLIKTRGQQVTLSCSPISGHRSVSWYQQTPGQGLQFLFEYFSETQRNKGNFPGRFSGRQFSNSRSEMNVSTLELGDSALYLCASSLGGISGRQSSYEQYFGPGTRLTVT.